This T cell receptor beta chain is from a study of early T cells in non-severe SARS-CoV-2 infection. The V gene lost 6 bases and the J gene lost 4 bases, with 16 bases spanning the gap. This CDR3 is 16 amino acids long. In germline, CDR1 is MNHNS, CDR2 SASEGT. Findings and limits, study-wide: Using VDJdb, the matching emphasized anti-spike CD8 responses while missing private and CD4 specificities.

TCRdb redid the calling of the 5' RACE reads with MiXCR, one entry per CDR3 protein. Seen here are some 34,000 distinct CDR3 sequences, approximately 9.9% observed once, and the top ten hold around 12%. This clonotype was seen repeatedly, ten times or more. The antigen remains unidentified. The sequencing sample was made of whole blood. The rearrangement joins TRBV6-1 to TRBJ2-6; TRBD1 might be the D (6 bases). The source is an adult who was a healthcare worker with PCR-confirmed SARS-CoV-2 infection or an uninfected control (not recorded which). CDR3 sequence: CASRQYRAGGANVLTF. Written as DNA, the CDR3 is TGTGCCAGCAGGCAGTACAGGGCCGGGGGGGCCAACGTCCTGACTTTC.